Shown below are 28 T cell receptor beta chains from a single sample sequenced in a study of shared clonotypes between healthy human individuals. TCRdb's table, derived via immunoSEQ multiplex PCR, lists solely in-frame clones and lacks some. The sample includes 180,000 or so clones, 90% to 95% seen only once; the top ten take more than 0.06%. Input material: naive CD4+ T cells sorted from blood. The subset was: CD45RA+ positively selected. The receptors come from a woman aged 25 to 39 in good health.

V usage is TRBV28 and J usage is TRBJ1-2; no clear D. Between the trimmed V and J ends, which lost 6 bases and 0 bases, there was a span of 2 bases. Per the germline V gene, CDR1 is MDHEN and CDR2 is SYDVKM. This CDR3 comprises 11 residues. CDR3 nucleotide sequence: TGTGCCAGCAGCACTAACTATGGCTACACCTTC. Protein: CASSTNYGYTF.

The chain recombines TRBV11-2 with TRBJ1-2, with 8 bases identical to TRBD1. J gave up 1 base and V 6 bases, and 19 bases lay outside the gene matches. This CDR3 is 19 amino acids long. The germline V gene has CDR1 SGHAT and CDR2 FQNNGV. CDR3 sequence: CASSRGPGQVSHLNYGYTF. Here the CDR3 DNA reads TGTGCCAGCAGTCGTGGACCGGGACAGGTTAGCCACCTTAACTATGGCTACACCTTC.

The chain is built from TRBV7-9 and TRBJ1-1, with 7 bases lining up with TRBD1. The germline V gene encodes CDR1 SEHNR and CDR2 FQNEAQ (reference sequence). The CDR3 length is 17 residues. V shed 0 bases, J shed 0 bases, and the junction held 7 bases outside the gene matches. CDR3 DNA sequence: TGTGCCAGCAGCTTAGCGCTTACGCAGGGGGTGAACACTGAAGCTTTCTTT. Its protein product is CASSLALTQGVNTEAFF.

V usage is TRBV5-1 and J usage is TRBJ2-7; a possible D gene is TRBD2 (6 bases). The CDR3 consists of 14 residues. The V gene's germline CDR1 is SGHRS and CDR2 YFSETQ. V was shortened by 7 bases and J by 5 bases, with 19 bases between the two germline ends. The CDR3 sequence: CASRNSGTFHEQYF. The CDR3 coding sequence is TGCGCCAGCCGTAACTCCGGGACTTTTCACGAGCAGTACTTC.

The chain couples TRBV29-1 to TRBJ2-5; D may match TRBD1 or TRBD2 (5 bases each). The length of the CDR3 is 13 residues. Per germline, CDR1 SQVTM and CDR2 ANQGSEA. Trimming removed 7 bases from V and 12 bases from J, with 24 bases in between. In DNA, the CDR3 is TGCAGCGCCGAGGGGCCGGGACGGCGAGTGAAGTACTTC. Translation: CSAEGPGRRVKYF. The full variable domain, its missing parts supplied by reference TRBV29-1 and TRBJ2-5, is SAVISQKPSRDICQRGTSLTIQCQVDSQVTMMFWYRQQPGQSLTLIATANQGSEATYESGFVIDKFPISRPNLTFSTLTVSNMSPEDSSIYLCSAEGPGRRVKYFGPGTRLLVL.

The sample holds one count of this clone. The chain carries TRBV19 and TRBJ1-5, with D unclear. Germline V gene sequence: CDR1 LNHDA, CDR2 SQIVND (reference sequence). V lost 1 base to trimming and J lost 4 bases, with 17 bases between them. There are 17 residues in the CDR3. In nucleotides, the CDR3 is TGTGCCAGTAGTATAGCTCAGAGGCAGTTTGGAAATCAGCCCCAGCATTTT. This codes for CASSIAQRQFGNQPQHF.

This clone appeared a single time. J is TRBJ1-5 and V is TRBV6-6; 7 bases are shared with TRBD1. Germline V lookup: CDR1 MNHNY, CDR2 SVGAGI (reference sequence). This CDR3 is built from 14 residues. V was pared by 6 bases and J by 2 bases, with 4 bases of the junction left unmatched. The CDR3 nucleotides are TGTGCCAGCAGACCACAGGGGCGCAATCAGCCCCAGCATTTT. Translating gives CASRPQGRNQPQHF.

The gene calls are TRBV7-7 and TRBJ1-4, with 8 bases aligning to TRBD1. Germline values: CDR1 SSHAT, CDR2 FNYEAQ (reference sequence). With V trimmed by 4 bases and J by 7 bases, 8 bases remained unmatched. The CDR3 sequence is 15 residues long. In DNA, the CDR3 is TGTGCCAGCAGCTCCCAGGCAGGGGGCGGTGAAAAACTGTTTTTT. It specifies CASSSQAGGGEKLFF.

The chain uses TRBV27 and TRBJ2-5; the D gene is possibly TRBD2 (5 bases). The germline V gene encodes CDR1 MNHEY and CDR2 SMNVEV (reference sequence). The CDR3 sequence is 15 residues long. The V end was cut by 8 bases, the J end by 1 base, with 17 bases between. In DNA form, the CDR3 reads TGTGCCAGCGCCCGGGGATATGTCTTCCAAGAGACCCAGTACTTC. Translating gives CASARGYVFQETQYF.

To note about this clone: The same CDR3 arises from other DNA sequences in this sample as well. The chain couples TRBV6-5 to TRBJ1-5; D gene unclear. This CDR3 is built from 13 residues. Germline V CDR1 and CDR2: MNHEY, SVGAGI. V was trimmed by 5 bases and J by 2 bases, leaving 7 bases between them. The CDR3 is CASSRGGNQPQHF. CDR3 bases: TGTGCCAGCAGTCGAGGCGGCAATCAGCCCCAGCATTTT.

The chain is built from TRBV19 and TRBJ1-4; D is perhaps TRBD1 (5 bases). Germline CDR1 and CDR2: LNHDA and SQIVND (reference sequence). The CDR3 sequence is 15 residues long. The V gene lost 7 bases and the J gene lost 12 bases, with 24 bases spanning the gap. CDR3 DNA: TGTGCCAGTATCCCTTCCGGACGGGGGATGAGGGAACTGTTTTTT. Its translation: CASIPSGRGMRELFF.

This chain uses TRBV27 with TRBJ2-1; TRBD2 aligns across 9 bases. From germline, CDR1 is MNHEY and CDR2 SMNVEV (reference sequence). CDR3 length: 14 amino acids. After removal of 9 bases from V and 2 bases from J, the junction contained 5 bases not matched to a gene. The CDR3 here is CASYGGRAYNEQFF. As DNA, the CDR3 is TGTGCCAGTTACGGCGGGAGGGCCTACAATGAGCAGTTCTTC.

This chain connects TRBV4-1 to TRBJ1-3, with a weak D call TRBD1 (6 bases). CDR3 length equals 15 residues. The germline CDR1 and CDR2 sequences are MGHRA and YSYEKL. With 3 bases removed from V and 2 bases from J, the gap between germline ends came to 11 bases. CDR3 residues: CASSHGRQAGNTIYF. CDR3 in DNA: TGCGCCAGCAGCCATGGGCGACAGGCTGGAAACACCATATATTTT.

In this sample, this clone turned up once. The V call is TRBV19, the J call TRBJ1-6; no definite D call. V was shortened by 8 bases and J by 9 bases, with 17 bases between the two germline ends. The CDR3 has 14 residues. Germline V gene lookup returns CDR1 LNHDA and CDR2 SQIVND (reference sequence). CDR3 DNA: TGTGCCAGTGCCGCTGGTTCGCGAGCTTCACCCCTCCACTTT. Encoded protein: CASAAGSRASPLHF.

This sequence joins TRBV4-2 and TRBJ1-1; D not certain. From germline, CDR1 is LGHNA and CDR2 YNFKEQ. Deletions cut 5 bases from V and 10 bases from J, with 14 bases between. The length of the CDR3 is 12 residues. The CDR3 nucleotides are TGTGCCAGCAGCTCCCAAGATTCAAGAGCTTTCTTT. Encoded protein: CASSSQDSRAFF.

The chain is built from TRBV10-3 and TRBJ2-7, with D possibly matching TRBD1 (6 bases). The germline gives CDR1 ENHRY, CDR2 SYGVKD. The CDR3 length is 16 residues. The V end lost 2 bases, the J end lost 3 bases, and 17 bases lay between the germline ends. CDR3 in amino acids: CAISEPPWAGVYEQYF. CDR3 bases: TGTGCCATCAGTGAGCCACCTTGGGCAGGGGTCTACGAGCAGTACTTC.

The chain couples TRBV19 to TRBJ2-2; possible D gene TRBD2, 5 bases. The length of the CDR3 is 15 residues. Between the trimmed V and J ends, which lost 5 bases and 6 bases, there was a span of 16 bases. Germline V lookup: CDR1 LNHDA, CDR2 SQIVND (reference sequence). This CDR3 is CASSQVGKGAGELFF. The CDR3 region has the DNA TGTGCCAGTAGTCAAGTGGGAAAGGGAGCCGGGGAGCTGTTTTTT. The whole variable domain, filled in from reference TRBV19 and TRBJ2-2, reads DGGITQSPKYLFRKEGQNVTLSCEQNLNHDAMYWYRQDPGQGLRLIYYSQIVNDFQKGDIAEGYSVSREKKESFPLTVTSAQKNPTAFYLCASSQVGKGAGELFFGEGSRLTVL.

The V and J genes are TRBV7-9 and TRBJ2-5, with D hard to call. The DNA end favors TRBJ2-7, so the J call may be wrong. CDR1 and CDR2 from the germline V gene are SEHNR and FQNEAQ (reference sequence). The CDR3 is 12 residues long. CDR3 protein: CASSLVGYEQYF. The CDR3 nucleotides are TGTGCCAGCAGCTTAGTAGGCTACGAGCAGTACTTC.

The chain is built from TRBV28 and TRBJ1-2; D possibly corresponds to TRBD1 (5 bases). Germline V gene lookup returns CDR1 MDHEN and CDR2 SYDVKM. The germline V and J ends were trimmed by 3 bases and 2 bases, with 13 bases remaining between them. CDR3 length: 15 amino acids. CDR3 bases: TGTGCCAGCAGTTTTTCGGGCCGGGGGAACTATGGCTACACCTTC. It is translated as CASSFSGRGNYGYTF.

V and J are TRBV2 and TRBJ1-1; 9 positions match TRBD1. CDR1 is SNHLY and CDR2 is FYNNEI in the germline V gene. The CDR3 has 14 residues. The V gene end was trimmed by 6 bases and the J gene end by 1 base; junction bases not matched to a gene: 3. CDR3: CASRRTGENTEAFF. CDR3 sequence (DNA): TGTGCCAGCAGACGGACAGGGGAGAACACTGAAGCTTTCTTT.

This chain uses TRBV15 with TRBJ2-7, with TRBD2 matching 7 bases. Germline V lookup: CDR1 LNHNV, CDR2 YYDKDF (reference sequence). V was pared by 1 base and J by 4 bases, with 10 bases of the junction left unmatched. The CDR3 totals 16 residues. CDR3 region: CATSRAGGRVGYEQYF. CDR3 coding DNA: TGTGCCACCAGCAGAGCTGGCGGGAGAGTAGGTTACGAGCAGTACTTC.

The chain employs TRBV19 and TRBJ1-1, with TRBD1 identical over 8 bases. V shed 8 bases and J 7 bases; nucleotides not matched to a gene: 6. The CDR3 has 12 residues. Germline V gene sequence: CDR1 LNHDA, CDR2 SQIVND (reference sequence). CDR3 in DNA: TGTGCCAGTGTAAACAGGGGGGTTGAAGCTTTCTTT. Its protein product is CASVNRGVEAFF.

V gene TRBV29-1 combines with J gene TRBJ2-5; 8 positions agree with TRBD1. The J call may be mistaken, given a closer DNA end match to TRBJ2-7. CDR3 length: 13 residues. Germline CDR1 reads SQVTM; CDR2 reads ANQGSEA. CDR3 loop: CSVGVTGGSEQYF. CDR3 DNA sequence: TGCAGCGTTGGTGTAACAGGGGGTTCCGAGCAGTACTTC.

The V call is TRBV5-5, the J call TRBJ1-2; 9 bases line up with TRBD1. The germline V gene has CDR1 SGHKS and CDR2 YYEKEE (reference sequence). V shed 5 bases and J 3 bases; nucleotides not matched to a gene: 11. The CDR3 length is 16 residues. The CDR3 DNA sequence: TGTGCCAGCAGTTCGGACAGGGGCAAAAAGGACTATGGCTACACCTTC. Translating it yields CASSSDRGKKDYGYTF. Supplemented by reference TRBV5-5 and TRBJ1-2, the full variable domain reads DAGVTQSPTHLIKTRGQQVTLRCSPISGHKSVSWYQQVLGQGPQFIFQYYEKEERGRGNFPDRFSARQFPNYSSELNVNALLLGDSALYLCASSSDRGKKDYGYTFGSGTRLTVV.

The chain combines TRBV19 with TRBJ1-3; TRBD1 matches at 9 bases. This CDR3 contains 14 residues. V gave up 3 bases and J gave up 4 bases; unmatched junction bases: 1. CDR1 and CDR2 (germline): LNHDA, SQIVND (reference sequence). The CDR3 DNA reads TGTGCCAGTAGTATGGACAGGGGAGGAAACACCATATATTTT. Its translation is CASSMDRGGNTIYF.

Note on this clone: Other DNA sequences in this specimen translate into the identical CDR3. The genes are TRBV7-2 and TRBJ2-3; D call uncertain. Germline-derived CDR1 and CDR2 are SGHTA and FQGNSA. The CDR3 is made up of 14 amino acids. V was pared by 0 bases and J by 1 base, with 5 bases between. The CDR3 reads CASSLASGTDTQYF. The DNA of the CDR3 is TGTGCCAGCAGCTTAGCGTCAGGCACAGATACGCAGTATTTT.

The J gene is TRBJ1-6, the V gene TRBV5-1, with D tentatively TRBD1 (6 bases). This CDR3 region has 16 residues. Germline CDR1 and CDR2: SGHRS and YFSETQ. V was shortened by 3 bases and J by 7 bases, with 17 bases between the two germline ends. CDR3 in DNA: TGCGCCAGCAGCTCCAACCCCGGGACACAGAATTCACCCCTCCACTTT. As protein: CASSSNPGTQNSPLHF.

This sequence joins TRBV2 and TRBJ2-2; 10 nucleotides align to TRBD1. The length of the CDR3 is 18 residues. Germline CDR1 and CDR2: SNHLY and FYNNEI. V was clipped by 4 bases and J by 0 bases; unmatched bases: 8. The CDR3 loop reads CASSGRDRGLTNTGELFF. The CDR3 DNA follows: TGTGCCAGCAGTGGTCGAGACAGGGGGCTAACGAACACCGGGGAGCTGTTTTTT.